The rows below give T cell receptor beta chains drawn from one sample of a study of CD8 T cells in ankylosing spondylitis. Via MiXCR, TCRdb re-called the 5' RACE reads, giving one row per CDR3 protein. This table has approximately 190,000 distinct CDR3 sequences, around 13% appearing once. Sequencing input: blood, either unsorted or a sorted T cell fraction (not recorded which). Receptor source: a female donor with ankylosing spondylitis or in good health (not recorded which). CDR3s include the opening cysteine and the closing phenylalanine or tryptophan. A D gene is named only where the DNA matches it firmly. Only part of the rows carry a size: once, few, many, or a class if the clone is expanded.

V,D,J,size,DNA,CDR3
TRBV29-1,-,TRBJ2-5,many,TGCAGCGTCCTCCGGGACTCCAAAGAGACCCAGTACTTC,CSVLRDSKETQYF
TRBV12-3/TRBV12-4,TRBD2,TRBJ2-1,-,TGTGCCAGCAGTTCCGAGGTAGCGGGAGTGGGTGAGCAGTTCTTC,CASSSEVAGVGEQFF
TRBV6-2/TRBV6-3,-,TRBJ1-4,many,TGTGCCAGCAATCGACCGGGACGGCTTGAAAAACTGTTTTTT,CASNRPGRLEKLFF
TRBV7-2,TRBD2,TRBJ2-3,-,TGTGCCAGCAGCAAGGGACTAGCGGGAGGCGAGGATACGCAGTATTTT,CASSKGLAGGEDTQYF
TRBV4-1,TRBD2,TRBJ2-1,-,TGCGCCAGCAGGGGACTAGCGGGTAATGAGCAGTTCTTC,CASRGLAGNEQFF
TRBV3-1,TRBD1,TRBJ2-1,once,TGTGCCAGCAGGCAAGATCGGACAGGGGCGTTCGAGCAGTTCTTC,CASRQDRTGAFEQFF
TRBV12-3/TRBV12-4,TRBD1,TRBJ1-1,many,TGTGCCAGCAGTTCCGGGACAGCCGGTGTGAGAGCTTTCTTT,CASSSGTAGVRAFF
TRBV5-1,TRBD1,TRBJ2-2,many,TGCGCCAGCAGCTTGGCCGGGACAGGGACCACCGGGGAGCTGTTTTTT,CASSLAGTGTTGELFF
TRBV5-4,-,TRBJ2-6,few,TGTGCCAGCAGCTTGGCAGGGCTGGGGGCCATTAGCTCTGGGGCCAACGTCCTGACTTTC,CASSLAGLGAISSGANVLTF
TRBV6-2/TRBV6-3,-,TRBJ1-6,many,TGTGCCAGCAGTTCCACGACAGGACTAAGGGGACCCCTCCACTTT,CASSSTTGLRGPLHF